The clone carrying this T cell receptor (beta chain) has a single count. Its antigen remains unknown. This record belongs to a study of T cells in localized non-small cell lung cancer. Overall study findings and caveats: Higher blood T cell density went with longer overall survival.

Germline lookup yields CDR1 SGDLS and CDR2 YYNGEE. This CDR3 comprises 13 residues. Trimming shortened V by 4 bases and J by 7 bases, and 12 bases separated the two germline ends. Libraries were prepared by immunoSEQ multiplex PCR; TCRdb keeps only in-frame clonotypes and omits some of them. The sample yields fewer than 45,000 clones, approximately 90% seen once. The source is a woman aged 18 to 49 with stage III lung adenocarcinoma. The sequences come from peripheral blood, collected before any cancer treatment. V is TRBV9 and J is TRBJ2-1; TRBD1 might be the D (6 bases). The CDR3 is CASSSPGANEQFF. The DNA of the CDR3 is TGTGCCAGCAGCTCGCCAGGGGCTAATGAGCAGTTCTTC.